This T cell receptor (beta chain) was recovered during a study of CD8 T cells in Susac syndrome. Trimming at V came to 7 bases and at J to 0 bases, leaving 17 bases not matched to a gene. The length of the CDR3 is 18 residues. Germline lookup yields CDR1 SQVTM and CDR2 ANQGSEA. After extraction with the RNeasy kit, about 0.45 to 1 ug of the RNA was reverse transcribed using random hexamers. An immunoSEQ multiplex PCR generated amplified TCR beta CDR3 products spanning 54 Vbeta and 13 Jbeta. TCRdb used MiXCR to reprocess the immunoSEQ multiplex PCR reads, holding one entry per CDR3 protein. The repertoire holds some 150,000 distinct CDR3 sequences, about 95% seen once, with around 0.15% in the top ten. CD8+ and CD4+ T cells circulating in blood were sequenced for TCR beta. FACS enriched CD8+ TEMRA cells, while bulk CD8+ and CD4+ were negatively isolated.

The V gene is TRBV29-1, the J gene TRBJ2-1; 8 positions agree with TRBD2. Material for sequencing was CD8+ T cells from PBMCs. The TCR sequence derives from a human donor with multiple sclerosis. Written as DNA, the CDR3 is TGCAGCGGCTTGGGGCTAGCGGGTGGAACACGCTCCTACAATGAGCAGTTCTTC. Residues: CSGLGLAGGTRSYNEQFF.